This TCR beta chain is drawn from a study of T-cell memory formation after mild COVID-19. Study results and limitations: Among contracting clones, CD4+ were mainly CM/EM and CD8+ enriched in EMRA. That cross-reactive memory joined was suggested by some responding clones appearing in pre-infection memory.

This clonotype has only a few counts. What it recognizes is unknown. From the 5' RACE reads, TCRdb called clonotypes with MiXCR, one entry per CDR3 protein. The sample lists about half a million distinct CDR3 sequences; around a sixth were seen once. This TCR was sampled from an adult woman who had mild COVID-19 (a few samples of this study predate the infection). Cell type and time point are not known. What was sequenced was PBMCs or a T cell subset sorted from them (not recorded which).

The CDR3 sequence: CASSPGGLAGYEQYF. The CDR3 coding sequence is TGTGCCAGCAGCCCGGGGGGACTAGCGGGTTACGAGCAGTACTTC. V and J are TRBV7-8 and TRBJ2-7, with 12 bases identical to TRBD2. Germline CDR1 is SGHVS and CDR2 is FQNEAQ. V trimming: 5 bases; J trimming: 4 bases; junction bases outside the gene matches: 6. The CDR3 covers 15 residues.